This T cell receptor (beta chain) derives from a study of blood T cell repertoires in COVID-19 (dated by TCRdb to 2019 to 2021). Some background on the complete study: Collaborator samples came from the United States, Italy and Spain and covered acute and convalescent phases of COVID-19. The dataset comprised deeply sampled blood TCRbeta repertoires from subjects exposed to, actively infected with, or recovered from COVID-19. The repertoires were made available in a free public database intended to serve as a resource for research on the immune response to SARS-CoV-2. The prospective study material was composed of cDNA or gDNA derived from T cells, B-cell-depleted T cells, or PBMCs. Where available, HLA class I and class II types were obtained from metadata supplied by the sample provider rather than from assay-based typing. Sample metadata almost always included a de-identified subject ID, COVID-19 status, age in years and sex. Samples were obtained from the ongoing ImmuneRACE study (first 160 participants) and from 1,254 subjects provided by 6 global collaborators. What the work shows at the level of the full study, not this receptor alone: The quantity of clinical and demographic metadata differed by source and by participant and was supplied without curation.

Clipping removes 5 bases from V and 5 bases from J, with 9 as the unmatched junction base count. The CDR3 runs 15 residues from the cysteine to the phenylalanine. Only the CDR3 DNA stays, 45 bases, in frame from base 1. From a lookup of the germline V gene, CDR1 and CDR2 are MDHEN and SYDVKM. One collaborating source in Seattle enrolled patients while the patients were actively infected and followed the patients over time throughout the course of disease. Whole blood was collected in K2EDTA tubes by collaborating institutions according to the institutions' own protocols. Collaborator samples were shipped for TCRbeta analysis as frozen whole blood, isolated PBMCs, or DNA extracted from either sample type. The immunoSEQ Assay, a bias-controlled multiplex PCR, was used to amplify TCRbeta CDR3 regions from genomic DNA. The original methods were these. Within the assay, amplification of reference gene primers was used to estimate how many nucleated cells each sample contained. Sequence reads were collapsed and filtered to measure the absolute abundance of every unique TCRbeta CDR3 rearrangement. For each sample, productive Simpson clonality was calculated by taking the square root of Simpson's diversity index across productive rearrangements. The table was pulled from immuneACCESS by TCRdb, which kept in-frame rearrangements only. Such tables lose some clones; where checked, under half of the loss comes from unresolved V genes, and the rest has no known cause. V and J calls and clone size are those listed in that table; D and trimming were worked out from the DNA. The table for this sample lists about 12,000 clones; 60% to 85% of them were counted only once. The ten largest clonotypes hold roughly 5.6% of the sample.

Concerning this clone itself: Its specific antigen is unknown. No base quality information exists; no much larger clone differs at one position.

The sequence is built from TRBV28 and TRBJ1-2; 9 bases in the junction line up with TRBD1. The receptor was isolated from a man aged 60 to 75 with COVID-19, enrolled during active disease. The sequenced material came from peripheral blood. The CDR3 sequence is CASSLYTGGEYGYTF. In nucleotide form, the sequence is TGTGCCAGCAGTCTATACACAGGGGGCGAGTATGGCTACACCTTC.